This T cell receptor (beta chain) stems from a study of T cell changes during pregnancy in multiple sclerosis. This CDR3 spans 15 amino acids. Losses at the gene ends were 0 bases for V and 6 bases for J; bases not matched to a gene: 5. Germline CDR1 SGHRS, CDR2 YFSETQ. Here immunoSEQ multiplex PCR was the method, and the copy in TCRdb shows in-frame clones only, minus some. Of over 50,000 clones in the sample, about 90% are singletons; the top ten hold roughly 0.59%. The receptor was isolated from a female donor with multiple sclerosis, enrolled in a pregnancy study. Specimen: CD4+ T cells from peripheral blood mononuclear cells, collected after pregnancy. The rearrangement links TRBV5-1 to TRBJ2-2; 7 bases are shared with TRBD1. The CDR3 reads CASSLVTGASGELFF. CDR3 nucleotide sequence: TGCGCCAGCAGCTTGGTAACAGGGGCTTCCGGGGAGCTGTTTTTT.